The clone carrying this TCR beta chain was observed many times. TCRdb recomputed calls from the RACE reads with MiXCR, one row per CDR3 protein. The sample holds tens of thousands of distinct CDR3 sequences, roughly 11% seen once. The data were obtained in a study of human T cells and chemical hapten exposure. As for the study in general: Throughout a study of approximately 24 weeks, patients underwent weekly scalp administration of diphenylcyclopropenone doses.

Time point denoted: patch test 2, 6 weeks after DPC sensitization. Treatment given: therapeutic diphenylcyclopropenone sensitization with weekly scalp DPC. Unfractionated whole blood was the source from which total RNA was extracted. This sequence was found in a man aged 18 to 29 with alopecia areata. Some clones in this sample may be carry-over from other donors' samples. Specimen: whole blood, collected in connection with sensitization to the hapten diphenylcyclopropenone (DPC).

This chain's CDR3 is CASSPVSSATGELFF. Here the CDR3 DNA reads TGTGCCAGCTCACCGGTCTCCTCGGCAACCGGGGAGCTGTTTTTT. This chain joins TRBV18 and TRBJ2-2; D gene ambiguous. V was clipped by 3 bases and J by 5 bases, with 13 bases between them. The CDR3 totals 15 residues. CDR1 and CDR2 (germline): KGHSH, LQKENI.